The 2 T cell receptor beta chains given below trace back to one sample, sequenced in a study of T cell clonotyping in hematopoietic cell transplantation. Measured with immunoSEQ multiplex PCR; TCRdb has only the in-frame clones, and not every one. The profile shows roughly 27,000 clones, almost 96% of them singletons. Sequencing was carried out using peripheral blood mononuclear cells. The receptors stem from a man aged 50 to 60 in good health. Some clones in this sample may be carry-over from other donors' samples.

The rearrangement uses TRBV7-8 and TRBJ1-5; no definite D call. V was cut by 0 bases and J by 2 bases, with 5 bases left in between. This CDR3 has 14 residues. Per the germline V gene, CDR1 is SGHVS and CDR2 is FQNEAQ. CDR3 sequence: CASSLAGGNQPQHF. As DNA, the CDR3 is TGTGCCAGCAGCTTAGCAGGAGGCAATCAGCCCCAGCATTTT.

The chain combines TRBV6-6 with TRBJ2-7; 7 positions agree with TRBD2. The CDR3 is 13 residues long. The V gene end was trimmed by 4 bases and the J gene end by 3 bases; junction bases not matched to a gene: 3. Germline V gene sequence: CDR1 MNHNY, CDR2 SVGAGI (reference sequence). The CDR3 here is CASSSGGSYEQYF. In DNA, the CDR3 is TGTGCCAGCAGTTCGGGGGGAAGCTACGAGCAGTACTTC.